These 20 T cell receptor beta chains were sequenced from one sample in a study of blood T cells in healthy people across ages. Alongside a J-beta primer mix, a sample-barcoded 5' primer served in a second PCR lasting about 7 to 12 cycles. TCRdb passed the 5' RACE reads through MiXCR, listing each CDR3 protein once. The data hold approximately 1.5 million distinct CDR3 sequences, with about 42% observed a single time. Sequencing was carried out using blood. These receptors all come from a woman aged 18-35 years in good health.

The chain carries TRBV29-1 and TRBJ2-3; D gene unclear. V was shortened by 7 bases and J by 1 base, with 15 bases between the two germline ends. Germline V lookup: CDR1 SQVTM, CDR2 ANQGSEA. The CDR3 spans 14 residues. The CDR3 nucleotides are TGCAGCGCCGATAGGGTGATCGGCACAGATACGCAGTATTTT. Its protein product is CSADRVIGTDTQYF.

This clonotype occurred a few times. This CDR3 reads CASSVTYGASYEQYF. In DNA, the CDR3 is TGTGCCAGCAGCGTAACCTACGGGGCATCCTACGAGCAGTACTTC. This chain joins TRBV9 and TRBJ2-4, with D perhaps matching TRBD1 or TRBD2 (5 bases each). The J call could be wrong; TRBJ2-7 is a better fit for the DNA end. This CDR3 has 15 amino acids. CDR1 is SGDLS and CDR2 is YYNGEE in the germline V gene.

V is TRBV20-1 and J is TRBJ2-4, with D unclear. This CDR3 comprises 11 residues. Germline V CDR1 and CDR2: DFQATT, SNEGSKA (reference sequence). V gave up 6 bases and J gave up 6 bases, with 9 bases separating them. The CDR3 DNA reads as TGCAGTGCCGGACGGCGAAACATTCAGTACTTC. This sequence encodes CSAGRRNIQYF.

The rearrangement uses TRBV5-1 and TRBJ2-1; TRBD2 aligns across 7 bases. J gave up 4 bases and V 1 base, and 2 bases lay outside the gene matches. There are 14 residues in the CDR3. Germline V gene lookup returns CDR1 SGHRS and CDR2 YFSETQ. CDR3 bases: TGCGCCAGCAGCTTGACTAGCGAGTACAATGAGCAGTTCTTC. It specifies CASSLTSEYNEQFF.

The chain is built from TRBV20-1 and TRBJ2-1; D is uncertain. With 5 bases removed from V and 4 bases from J, the gap between germline ends came to 18 bases. CDR1 and CDR2 from the germline V gene are DFQATT and SNEGSKA (reference sequence). The CDR3 contains 15 residues. CDR3 protein: CSAQAGNLIYNEQFF. The CDR3 coding sequence is TGCAGTGCTCAGGCCGGCAATCTAATATACAATGAGCAGTTCTTC.

The V call is TRBV4-1, the J call TRBJ2-5; 7 positions agree with TRBD1. The CDR3 contains 15 residues. V was clipped by 4 bases and J by 5 bases; unmatched bases: 10. The germline gives CDR1 MGHRA, CDR2 YSYEKL. CDR3 amino acids: CASSLTQGEWETQYF. CDR3 nucleotides: TGCGCCAGCAGCCTGACGCAGGGGGAGTGGGAGACCCAGTACTTC.

J is TRBJ2-1 and V is TRBV7-2; 10 nucleotides line up with TRBD2. Per the germline V gene, CDR1 is SGHTA and CDR2 is FQGNSA. The CDR3 sequence is 14 residues long. J gave up 5 bases and V 5 bases, and 3 bases lay outside the gene matches. Here the CDR3 reads CASSLSGRNNEQFF. In nucleotides, the CDR3 is TGTGCCAGCAGCCTTAGCGGGAGGAACAATGAGCAGTTCTTC.

In the case of this clonotype: One end of the junction varies from germline; a read error may be responsible. The chain combines TRBV11-2 with TRBJ1-1; D may be TRBD1 (5 bases). This CDR3 spans 15 amino acids. Germline values: CDR1 SGHAT, CDR2 FQNNGV. In nucleotides, the CDR3 is TGTGTCAGCAGCTTAGGAGTCTCAGGGCCCACTGAAGCTTTCTTT. Its protein is CVSSLGVSGPTEAFF.

The rearrangement links TRBV29-1 to TRBJ1-1, with D maybe TRBD1 (6 bases). CDR3 size: 13 residues. CDR1 is SQVTM and CDR2 is ANQGSEA in the germline V gene. V lost 6 bases and J 1 base, leaving 12 bases between the germline ends. CDR3: CSVAAQGNTEAFF. The DNA of the CDR3 is TGCAGCGTGGCAGCACAGGGGAACACTGAAGCTTTCTTT.

This clonotype appeared a single time. The V call is TRBV6-2 or TRBV6-3, the J call TRBJ1-1; weak D call: TRBD1 (6 bases). Germline V lookup: CDR1 MNHEY, CDR2 SVGEGT. V was pared by 10 bases and J by 5 bases, with 17 bases between. The CDR3 is 13 amino acids. Written as DNA, the CDR3 is TGTGCCACCCGTTCAAGGGGGAGAACTGAAGCTTTCTTT. Translated: CATRSRGRTEAFF.

This clonotype was seen only once. V gene TRBV6-6 combines with J gene TRBJ1-1; 8 positions agree with TRBD1. Trimming cost V 7 bases and J 0 bases; bases outside gene matches: 13. Per the germline V gene, CDR1 is MNHNY and CDR2 is SVGAGI (reference sequence). The CDR3 loop spans 17 amino acids. The CDR3 DNA reads as TGTGCCAGCACCATTTCCTGGACAGGGATGATGAACACTGAAGCTTTCTTT. Protein: CASTISWTGMMNTEAFF.

This clonotype was detected only a few times. The V gene is TRBV4-1, the J gene TRBJ2-2, with 8 positions matching TRBD1. V lost 5 bases and J lost 3; bases outside the gene matches: 5. This CDR3 is 15 amino acids long. Per the germline V gene, CDR1 is MGHRA and CDR2 is YSYEKL. CDR3 sequence (DNA): TGCGCCAGCAGCGGACAGGGACGAGACACCGGGGAGCTGTTTTTT. Translation gives CASSGQGRDTGELFF.

This clonotype was seen a few times. The V and J genes are TRBV29-1 and TRBJ2-7, with 8 positions matching TRBD1. CDR3 size: 14 residues. Trimming removed 0 bases from V and 6 bases from J; junction bases left unmatched: 7. The germline gives CDR1 SQVTM, CDR2 ANQGSEA. This CDR3 is CSVEDYNRGIEQYF. CDR3 nucleotides: TGCAGCGTTGAAGATTACAACAGGGGGATCGAGCAGTACTTC.

The chain links TRBV12-3 or TRBV12-4 to TRBJ2-7; D might be TRBD1 or TRBD2, each matching 5 bases. Between the trimmed V and J ends, which lost 5 bases and 1 base, there was a span of 18 bases. The CDR3 runs 16 residues. CDR3: CASSLGTTLGSYEQYF. In DNA, the CDR3 is TGTGCCAGCAGTCTTGGGACCACTCTGGGGTCCTACGAGCAGTACTTC.

In this sample, this clonotype turned up a few times. This sequence joins TRBV20-1 and TRBJ2-7; tentatively, D is TRBD2 (7 bases). There are 14 residues in the CDR3. The germline V gene encodes CDR1 DFQATT and CDR2 SNEGSKA (reference sequence). V dropped 0 bases and J dropped 5 bases, with 14 bases sitting between them. The CDR3 DNA sequence: TGCAGTGCTAGAGATTGGGGGGGCGAGGACGAGCAGTACTTC. Residues: CSARDWGGEDEQYF.

This clonotype was seen a few times. This chain connects TRBV6-2 or TRBV6-3 to TRBJ1-2; no clear D gene. Germline lookup yields CDR1 MNHEY and CDR2 SVGEGT. The CDR3 runs to 14 residues. V was clipped by 3 bases and J by 7 bases, with 15 bases between them. In DNA form, the CDR3 reads TGTGCCAGCAGTTATCGAAGTGGATTGACTGGCTACACCTTC. Protein: CASSYRSGLTGYTF.

This sequence joins TRBV5-6 and TRBJ2-1, with D uncertain. The J call is doubtful: the DNA matches TRBJ2-7 better. The CDR3 spans 15 residues. Germline V CDR1 and CDR2: SGHDT, YYEEEE. CDR3 residues: CASSLVLSSYNEQYF. CDR3 sequence (DNA): TGTGCCAGCAGCTTGGTGCTCAGCTCCTACAATGAGCAGTACTTC.

This chain connects TRBV20-1 to TRBJ1-6, with no clear D. V lost 2 bases and J lost 9, with 2 bases in between. CDR3 length: 10 amino acids. Per the germline V gene, CDR1 is DFQATT and CDR2 is SNEGSKA (reference sequence). The CDR3 spells CSARPSPLHF. The CDR3, as DNA: TGCAGTGCTAGACCTTCACCCCTCCACTTT.

V gene TRBV4-1 combines with J gene TRBJ1-4; the D is unclear. There are 11 residues in the CDR3. Trimming stripped 0 bases from V and 16 bases from J, with 9 bases between. Per germline, CDR1 MGHRA and CDR2 YSYEKL. The CDR3 region is CASSQENTRFF. The CDR3 coding sequence is TGCGCCAGCAGCCAAGAAAACACTCGGTTTTTT.

V usage is TRBV10-3 and J usage is TRBJ1-1; unclear D gene. The CDR3 is 14 amino acids. Per the germline V gene, CDR1 is ENHRY and CDR2 is SYGVKD. Trimming left V 3 bases short and J 1 base short, with 9 bases between. The CDR3 DNA sequence: TGTGCCATCAGTGATCGAGGGTGGAACACTGAAGCTTTCTTT. It translates to CAISDRGWNTEAFF.